This T cell receptor beta chain was sequenced during a study of OX40 agonist ivuxolimab in advanced cancers. Regarding the complete study: Ivuxolimab was a fully human IgG2 agonistic monoclonal antibody targeting the costimulatory receptor OX40 (CD134). The paper reports the monotherapy dose-escalation portion (N ≈ 52 patients) of the phase I ivuxolimab trial. Peripheral TCRbeta sequencing was intended to test whether TCR sequence diversity was altered and clonal T-cell expansion was caused by ivuxolimab. Intravenous ivuxolimab was administered to patients every 2 weeks at six dose levels: 0.01, 0.1, 0.3, 1.5, 3 and 10 mg/kg. Three dose-escalation patients achieved partial responses, one with hepatocellular carcinoma and two with cutaneous melanoma. Prior anti-PD-1, anti-PD-L1 or anti-CTLA-4 therapy was permitted, and about two fifths of dose-escalation patients had received checkpoint inhibitors. A male proportion of nearly 85% and a mean age of 60 years, ranging from about 23 to 79, were recorded for the dose-escalation cohort. Of the roughly 53 patients in dose escalation, some 19 had hepatocellular carcinoma, approximately 15 had melanoma, 9 had renal cell carcinoma and 9 had head and neck cancer. Broader findings and caveats from the paper: At doses of 0.1 to 3.0 mg/kg, clonal expansion of both CD4+ and CD8+ blood T cells was observed from baseline to week 6. Low levels of normalized T-cell clonal expansion were also seen in some nonresponding patients. The antigen specificity of the peripheral T cells that underwent clonal expansion was not determined. After ivuxolimab, expanded clones were on average more numerous among CD8+ T cells than among CD4+ T cells. In the 0.1-3.0 mg/kg groups, partial responders had among the lowest normalized peripheral clonal expansion, particularly in CD8+ T cells.

Comment on this clone: Which antigen it targets is not known. No base-level quality is on record; no much larger clone is a single base apart.

Genomic DNA was isolated from the sorted cells so that the TCRbeta CDR3 region could be sequenced. TCRbeta CDR3 regions were sequenced using the immunoSEQ Assay. The table comes from immuneACCESS by way of TCRdb, which keeps in-frame sequences with V and J called. Part of the clones is missing from these tables; in studies checked, under half for an unresolved V gene and the rest for unknown reasons. This sample comprises 30,000 to 35,000 clones, roughly 84% of them detected only once. The ten largest clones represent more than 12% of the sample. The germline V gene (reference sequence) specifies MNHNY as CDR1 and SVGAGI as CDR2. The CDR3 goes from the cysteine to the phenylalanine over 14 residues. Just the 42-base CDR3 DNA is kept, in frame starting at base 1. V ends up 0 bases short and J 1 base short, with an unmatched junction base count of 0. The trial excluded patients who had a history of autoimmune disease or were on systemic immunosuppression. Peripheral blood for TCR sequencing was drawn from every dose cohort at baseline, at cycle 4 day 1 and at cycle 7 day 1. Samples were obtained from an open-label, multicenter, first-in-human phase I dose-escalation trial of ivuxolimab. Adults with locally advanced or metastatic head and neck squamous cell, hepatocellular, melanoma or renal cell carcinoma were enrolled in the trial. Before TCR sequencing, CD4+ T cells and CD8+ T cells were sorted from peripheral blood as separate populations.

This receptor was obtained from an adult with an advanced solid tumor such as melanoma, head and neck, liver or kidney cancer. The source was CD4+ or CD8+ T cells sorted from blood, collected in a trial of the OX40 agonist ivuxolimab. Recombination connected TRBV6-6 to TRBJ2-7, and TRBD1 matches 7 of the central bases. The DNA reads as follows: TGTGCCAGCAGTTACTCGGACAGGTCCTACGAGCAGTACTTC. This codes for CASSYSDRSYEQYF.